This TCR beta chain was captured in a study of response to subunit inactivated influenza vaccine. Germline CDR1 reads SGHRS; CDR2 reads YFSETQ. Trimming cost V 0 bases and J 0 bases, with 10 bases left between them. CDR3 length equals 16 residues. MiXCR was run by TCRdb on the RT-PCR reads, yielding one entry per CDR3 protein. This sample carries around 570,000 distinct CDR3 sequences, 6% to 9% of them seen once, and the ten largest clones take 10% to 15%. This clonotype was observed at least ten times. This chain links TRBV5-1 with TRBJ2-1; D call uncertain. This TCR came from a man between 50 and 69 years old who received an inactivated influenza vaccine. Sequencing used PBMCs from blood, obtained less than 30 months after vaccination. The CDR3 DNA sequence: TGCGCCAGCAGCTTGGGAGGCCTAGGCTCCTACAATGAGCAGTTCTTC. Translation: CASSLGGLGSYNEQFF.